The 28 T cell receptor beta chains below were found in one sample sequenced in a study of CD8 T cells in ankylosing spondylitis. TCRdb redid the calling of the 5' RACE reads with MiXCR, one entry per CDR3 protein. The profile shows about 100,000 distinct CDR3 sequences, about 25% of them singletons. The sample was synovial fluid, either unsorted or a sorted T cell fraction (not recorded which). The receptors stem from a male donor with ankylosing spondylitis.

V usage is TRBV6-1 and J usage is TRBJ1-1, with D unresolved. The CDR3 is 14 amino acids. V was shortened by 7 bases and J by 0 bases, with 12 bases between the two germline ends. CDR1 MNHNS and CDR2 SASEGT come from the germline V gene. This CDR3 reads CASNVQALNTEAFF. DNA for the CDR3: TGTGCCAGCAATGTACAAGCCTTGAACACTGAAGCTTTCTTT.

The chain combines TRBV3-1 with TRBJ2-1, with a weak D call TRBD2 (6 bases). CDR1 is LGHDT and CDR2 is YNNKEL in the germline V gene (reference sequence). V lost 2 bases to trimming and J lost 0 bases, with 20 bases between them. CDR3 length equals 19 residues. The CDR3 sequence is CASSQPRGGIRSSYNEQFF. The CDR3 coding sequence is TGTGCCAGCAGCCAACCCCGCGGCGGGATCAGGAGCTCCTACAATGAGCAGTTCTTC.

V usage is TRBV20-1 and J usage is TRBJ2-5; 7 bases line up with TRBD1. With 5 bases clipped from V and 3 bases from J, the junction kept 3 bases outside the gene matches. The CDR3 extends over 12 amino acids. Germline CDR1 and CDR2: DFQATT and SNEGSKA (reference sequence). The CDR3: CSASGQEETQYF. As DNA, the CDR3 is TGCAGTGCTTCTGGACAGGAAGAGACCCAGTACTTC.

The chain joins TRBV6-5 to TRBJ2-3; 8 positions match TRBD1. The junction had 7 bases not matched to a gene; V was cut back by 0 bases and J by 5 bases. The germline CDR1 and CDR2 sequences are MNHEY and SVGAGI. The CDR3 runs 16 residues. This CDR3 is CASSYSGRGQGDTQYF. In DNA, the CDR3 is TGTGCCAGCAGTTACTCAGGCAGGGGGCAGGGAGATACGCAGTATTTT.

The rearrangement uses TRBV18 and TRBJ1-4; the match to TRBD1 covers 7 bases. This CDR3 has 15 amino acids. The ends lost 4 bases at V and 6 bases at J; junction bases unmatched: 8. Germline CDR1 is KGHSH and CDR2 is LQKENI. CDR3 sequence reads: CASSRSRGADEKLFF. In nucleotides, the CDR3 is TGTGCCAGCTCACGCTCCAGGGGGGCAGATGAAAAACTGTTTTTT.

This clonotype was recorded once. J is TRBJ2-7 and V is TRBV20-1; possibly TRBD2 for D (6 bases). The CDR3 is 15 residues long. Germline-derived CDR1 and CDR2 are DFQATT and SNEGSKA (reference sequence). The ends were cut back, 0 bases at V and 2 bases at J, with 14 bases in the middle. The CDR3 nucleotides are TGCAGTGCTAGAGATTGGGGGGTGTTTCCCTACGAGCAGTACTTC. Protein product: CSARDWGVFPYEQYF.

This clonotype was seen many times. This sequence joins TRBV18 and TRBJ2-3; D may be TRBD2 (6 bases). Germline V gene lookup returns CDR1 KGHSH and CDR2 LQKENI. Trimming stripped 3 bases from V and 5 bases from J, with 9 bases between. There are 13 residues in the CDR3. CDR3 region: CASSPAGGDTQYF. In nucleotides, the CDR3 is TGTGCCAGCTCACCCGCCGGGGGAGATACGCAGTATTTT. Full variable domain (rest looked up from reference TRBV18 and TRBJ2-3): NAGVMQNPRHLVRRRGQEARLRCSPMKGHSHVYWYRQLPEEGLKFMVYLQKENIIDESGMPKERFSAEFPKEGPSILRIQQVVRGDSAAYFCASSPAGGDTQYFGPGTRLTVL.

The DNA for the CDR3 is TGTGCCAGCAGCTTCCGGGACAGTCTCTATGGCTACACCTTC. Translated, it gives CASSFRDSLYGYTF. The J gene is TRBJ1-2, the V gene TRBV6-1; 7 nucleotides match TRBD1. V was pared by 6 bases and J by 4 bases, with 8 bases of the junction left unmatched. Germline CDR1 is MNHNS and CDR2 is SASEGT. This CDR3 region has 14 residues.

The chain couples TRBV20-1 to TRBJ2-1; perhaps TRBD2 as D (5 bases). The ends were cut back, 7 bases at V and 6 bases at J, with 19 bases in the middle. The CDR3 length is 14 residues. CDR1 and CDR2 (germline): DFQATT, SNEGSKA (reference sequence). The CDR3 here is CSGKGGRRFNEQFF. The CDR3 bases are TGCAGTGGAAAAGGTGGGCGGAGGTTCAATGAGCAGTTCTTC.

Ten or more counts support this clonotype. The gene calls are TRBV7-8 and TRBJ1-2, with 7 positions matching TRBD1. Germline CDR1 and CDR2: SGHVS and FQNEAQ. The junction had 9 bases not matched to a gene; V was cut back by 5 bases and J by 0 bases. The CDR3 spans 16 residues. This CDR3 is CASSHNSGQANYGYTF. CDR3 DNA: TGTGCCAGCAGCCACAATTCTGGACAGGCTAACTATGGCTACACCTTC.

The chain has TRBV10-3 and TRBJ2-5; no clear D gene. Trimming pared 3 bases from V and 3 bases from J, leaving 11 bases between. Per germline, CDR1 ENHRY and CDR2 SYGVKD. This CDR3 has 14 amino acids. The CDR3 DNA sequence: TGTGCCATCAGTGATGCGCCCAAGGAAGAGACCCAGTACTTC. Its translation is CAISDAPKEETQYF.

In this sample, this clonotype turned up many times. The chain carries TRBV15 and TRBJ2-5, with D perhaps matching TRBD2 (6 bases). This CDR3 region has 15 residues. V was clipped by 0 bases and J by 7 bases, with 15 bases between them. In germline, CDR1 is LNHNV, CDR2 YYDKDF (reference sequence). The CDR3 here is CATSRDLGTGWTQYF. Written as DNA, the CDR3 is TGTGCCACCAGCAGAGATCTGGGGACTGGATGGACCCAGTACTTC. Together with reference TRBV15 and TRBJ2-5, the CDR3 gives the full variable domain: DAMVIQNPRYQVTQFGKPVTLSCSQTLNHNVMYWYQQKSSQAPKLLFHYYDKDFNNEADTPDNFQSRRPNTSFCFLDIRSPGLGDTAMYLCATSRDLGTGWTQYFGPGTRLLVL.

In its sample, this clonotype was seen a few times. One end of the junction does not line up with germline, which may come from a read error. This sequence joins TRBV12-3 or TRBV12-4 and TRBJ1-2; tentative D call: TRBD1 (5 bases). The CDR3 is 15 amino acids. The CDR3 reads CASSLGELPNYGYTF. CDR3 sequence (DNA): TGTGCCAGCAGCTTAGGGGAGTTGCCTAACTATGGCTACACCTTC.

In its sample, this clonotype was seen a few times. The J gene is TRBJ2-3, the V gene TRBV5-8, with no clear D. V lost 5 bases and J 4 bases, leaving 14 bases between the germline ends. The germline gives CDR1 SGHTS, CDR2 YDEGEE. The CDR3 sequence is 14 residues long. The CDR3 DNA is TGTGCCAGCAGTAAAAGACCAGGAGCAGATACGCAGTATTTT. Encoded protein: CASSKRPGADTQYF. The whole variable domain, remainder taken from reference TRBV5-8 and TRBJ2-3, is EAGVTQSPTHLIKTRGQQATLRCSPISGHTSVYWYQQALGLGLQFLLWYDEGEERNRGNFPPRFSGRQFPNYSSELNVNALELEDSALYLCASSKRPGADTQYFGPGTRLTVL.

The CDR3, as DNA: TGTGCCAGCTCCGAAACCGGAGGGGGAGTAGTAGAGACCCAGTACTTC. Protein: CASSETGGGVVETQYF. This rearrangement joins TRBV4-2 to TRBJ2-5, with D perhaps being TRBD1 or TRBD2 (6 bases each). Looked up from germline, CDR1 is LGHNA and CDR2 is YNFKEQ. Deletions cut 8 bases from V and 4 bases from J, with 23 bases between. This CDR3 has 16 residues.

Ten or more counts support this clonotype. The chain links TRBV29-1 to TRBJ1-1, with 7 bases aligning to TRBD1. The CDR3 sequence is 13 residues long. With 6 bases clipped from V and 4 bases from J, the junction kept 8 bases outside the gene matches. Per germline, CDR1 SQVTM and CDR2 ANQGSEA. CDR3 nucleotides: TGCAGCGTAGCCGGGACAGAGGGCACTGAAGCTTTCTTT. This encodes CSVAGTEGTEAFF.

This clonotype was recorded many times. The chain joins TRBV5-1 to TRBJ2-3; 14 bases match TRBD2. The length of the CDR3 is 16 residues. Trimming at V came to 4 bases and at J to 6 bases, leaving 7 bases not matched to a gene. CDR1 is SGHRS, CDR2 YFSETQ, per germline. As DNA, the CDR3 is TGCGCCAGCAGCAAGGGACTAGCGGGAGCCCACGATACGCAGTATTTT. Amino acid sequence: CASSKGLAGAHDTQYF.

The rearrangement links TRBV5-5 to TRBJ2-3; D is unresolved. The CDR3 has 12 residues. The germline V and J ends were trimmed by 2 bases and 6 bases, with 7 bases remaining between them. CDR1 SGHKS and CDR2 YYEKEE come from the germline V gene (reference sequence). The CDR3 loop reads CASSLVIDTQYF. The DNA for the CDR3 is TGTGCCAGCAGCTTAGTTATCGATACGCAGTATTTT.

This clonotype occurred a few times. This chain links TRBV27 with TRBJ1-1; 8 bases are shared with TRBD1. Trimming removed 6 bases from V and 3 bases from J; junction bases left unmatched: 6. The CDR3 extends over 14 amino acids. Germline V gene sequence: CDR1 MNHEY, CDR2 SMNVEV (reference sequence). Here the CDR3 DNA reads TGTGCCAGCAGATTTTCAGGGGGCTACACTGAAGCTTTCTTT. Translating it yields CASRFSGGYTEAFF.

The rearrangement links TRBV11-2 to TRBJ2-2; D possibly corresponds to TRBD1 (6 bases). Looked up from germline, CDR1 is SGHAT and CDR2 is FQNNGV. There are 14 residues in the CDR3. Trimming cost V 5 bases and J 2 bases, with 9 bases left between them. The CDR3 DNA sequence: TGTGCCAGCAGCCGGGACACCAACACCGGGGAGCTGTTTTTT. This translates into CASSRDTNTGELFF.

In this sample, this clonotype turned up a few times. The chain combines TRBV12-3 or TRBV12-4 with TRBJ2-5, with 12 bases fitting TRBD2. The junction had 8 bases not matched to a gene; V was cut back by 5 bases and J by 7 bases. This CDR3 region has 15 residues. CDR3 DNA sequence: TGTGCCAGCAGTAGTAGGACTAGCGGGGTGAGGACCCAGTACTTC. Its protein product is CASSSRTSGVRTQYF.

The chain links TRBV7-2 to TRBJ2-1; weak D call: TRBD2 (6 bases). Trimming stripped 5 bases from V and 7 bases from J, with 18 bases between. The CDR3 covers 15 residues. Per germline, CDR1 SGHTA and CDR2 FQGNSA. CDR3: CASSQTGVVSNEQFF. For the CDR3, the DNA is TGTGCCAGCAGCCAAACGGGAGTAGTAAGTAATGAGCAGTTCTTC.

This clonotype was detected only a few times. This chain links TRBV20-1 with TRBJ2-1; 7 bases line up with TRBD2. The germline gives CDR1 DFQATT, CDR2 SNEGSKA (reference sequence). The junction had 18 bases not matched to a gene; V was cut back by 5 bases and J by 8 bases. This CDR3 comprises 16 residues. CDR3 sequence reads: CSALGPLAVEGDEQFF. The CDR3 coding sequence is TGCAGTGCTCTAGGGCCCCTAGCGGTCGAGGGAGATGAGCAGTTCTTC.

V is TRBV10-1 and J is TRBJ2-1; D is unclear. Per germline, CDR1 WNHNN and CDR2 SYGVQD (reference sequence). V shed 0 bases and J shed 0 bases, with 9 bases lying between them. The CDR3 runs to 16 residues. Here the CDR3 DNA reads TGCGCCAGCAGTGAGTCGGAAAGGCGCTCCTACAATGAGCAGTTCTTC. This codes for CASSESERRSYNEQFF.

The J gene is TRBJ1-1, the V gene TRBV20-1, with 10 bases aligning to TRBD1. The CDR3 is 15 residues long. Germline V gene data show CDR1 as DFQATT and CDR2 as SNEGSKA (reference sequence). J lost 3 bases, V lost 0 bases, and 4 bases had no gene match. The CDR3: CSARDRGTGDTEAFF. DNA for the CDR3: TGCAGTGCTAGAGATCGTGGGACAGGGGACACTGAAGCTTTCTTT.

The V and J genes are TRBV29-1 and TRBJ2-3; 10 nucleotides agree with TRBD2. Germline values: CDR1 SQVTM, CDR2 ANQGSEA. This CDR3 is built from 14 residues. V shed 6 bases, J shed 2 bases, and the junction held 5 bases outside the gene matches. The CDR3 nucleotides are TGCAGCGTCTCTAGCGGGAGTCCCACAGATACGCAGTATTTT. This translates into CSVSSGSPTDTQYF.

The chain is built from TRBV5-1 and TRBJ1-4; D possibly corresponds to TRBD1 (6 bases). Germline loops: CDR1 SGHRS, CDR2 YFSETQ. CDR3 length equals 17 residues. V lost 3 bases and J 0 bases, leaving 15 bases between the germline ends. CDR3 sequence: CASSSGQNLATNEKLFF. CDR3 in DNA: TGCGCCAGCAGCTCGGGACAAAACCTTGCAACTAATGAAAAACTGTTTTTT.

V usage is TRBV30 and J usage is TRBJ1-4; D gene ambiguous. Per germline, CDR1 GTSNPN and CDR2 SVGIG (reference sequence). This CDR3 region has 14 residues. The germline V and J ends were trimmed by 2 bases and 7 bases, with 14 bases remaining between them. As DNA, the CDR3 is TGTGCCTGGAGTCCTTCTCTTGGAGGTGAAAAACTGTTTTTT. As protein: CAWSPSLGGEKLFF.